The TCR beta chain described here comes from a study of T cell responses to AZD1222 COVID-19 vaccine. Second-dose timings of about 4 or about 12 weeks were pooled. Study-level findings and limits: The donor group comprised mostly white British people and more females; the analysis possibly underestimated clonal diversity. Among vaccine-associated CD4 TCRs, coverage spanned spike, with dominance at 160-218 and 743-854.

The CDR3 has 12 amino acids. V lost 7 bases and J lost 5; bases outside the gene matches: 5. CDR1 and CDR2 (germline): SEHNR, FQNEAQ (reference sequence). This clone was detected only once. Its cognate antigen is unknown. Clones were sequenced by immunoSEQ multiplex PCR, and TCRdb holds only the in-frame ones, with some missing. In the table there are 80,000 or so clones, under 95% of which are singletons. This specimen consisted of peripheral blood, obtained 28 days after the second AZD1222 dose. This receptor was identified in an adult who received the AZD1222 COVID-19 vaccine. V gene TRBV7-9 combines with J gene TRBJ2-7; 7 nucleotides line up with TRBD1. This CDR3 reads CASTRQGHEQYF. CDR3 DNA: TGTGCCAGCACCCGACAGGGCCACGAGCAGTACTTC.